This passage covers 2 T cell receptor beta chains from one sample sequenced in a study of T-cell memory formation after mild COVID-19. MiXCR was run by TCRdb on the 5' RACE reads, yielding one entry per CDR3 protein. The table lists around 390,000 distinct CDR3 sequences, around a sixth of them singletons. The sequenced sample consisted of PBMCs or a T cell subset sorted from them (not recorded which). Every receptor here comes from a man between 18 and 29 years old who had mild COVID-19 (a few samples of this study predate the infection). Cell type and time point are not known.

The CDR3 loop reads CASSFSVSSYNEQFF. The CDR3 DNA reads as TGCGCCAGCAGCTTTTCGGTCAGCTCCTACAATGAGCAGTTCTTC. This chain joins TRBV5-1 and TRBJ2-1; no firm D call. V was clipped by 2 bases and J by 0 bases, with 9 bases between them. This CDR3 spans 15 amino acids. Germline assignment: CDR1 SGHRS and CDR2 YFSETQ.

The V and J genes are TRBV3-1 and TRBJ1-1; no clear D gene. Trimming removed 0 bases from V and 3 bases from J, with 11 bases in between. CDR1 and CDR2 (germline): LGHDT, YNNKEL (reference sequence). The CDR3 runs to 15 residues. The CDR3 reads CASSQEGFGDTEAFF. The DNA of the CDR3 is TGTGCCAGCAGCCAAGAAGGGTTTGGTGACACTGAAGCTTTCTTT.